The sequence of this TCR beta chain was determined in a study of regulatory T cells in long-lasting Graves disease. Sequencing libraries for TCR beta were prepared with iRepertoire HTBI primers and Arm-PCR of CDR3 regions. TCRdb called the multiplex PCR reads again in MiXCR, with one record for every CDR3 protein. The sample records 350,000 to 400,000 distinct CDR3 sequences, around a sixth being singletons. V was trimmed by 2 bases and J by 2 bases, leaving 9 bases between them. The CDR3 covers 14 residues. Germline V lookup: CDR1 MNHEY, CDR2 SMNVEV (reference sequence). Time point meaning: newly diagnosed GD, antithyroid drugs for less than 3 months. PBMCs provided the RNA from which the TCR library was made. This clonotype was counted only a few times.

The TCR originated in a female donor with Graves disease. The input for sequencing was peripheral blood mononuclear cells (PBMCs), taken at new diagnosis, from a patient treated with antithyroid drugs. V is TRBV27 and J is TRBJ1-2; no clear D gene. The CDR3 reads CASSLLPSNYGYTF. In nucleotides, the CDR3 is TGTGCCAGCAGTTTACTCCCCTCAAACTATGGCTACACCTTC.